This T cell receptor (beta chain) was obtained from a study of T cells in narcolepsy. About the study: Patients with NT1 or NT2 and healthy control donors were enrolled. Overall study results and limits: No autoreactive T cell clone sequences appeared in some memory CD4+ repertoires. Same-patient CSF and blood CD4+ T cell clonotypes included HCRT-specific and TRIB2-specific autoreactive ones. Reportedly, autoreactive clonotypes were serially detected in patients' blood but not controls'.

This clone showed up just a few times. As yet, its antigen is unknown. Assay: immunoSEQ multiplex PCR; the TCRdb copy retains only in-frame clones and omits some. Here the sample spans roughly 32,000 clones, 82% being singletons. Germline-derived CDR1 and CDR2 are SQVTM and ANQGSEA. There are 13 residues in the CDR3. V was trimmed by 3 bases and J by 6 bases, leaving 14 bases between them. V and J are TRBV29-1 and TRBJ1-1; D uncertain. The clonotype comes from a human donor with narcolepsy. Source material: CD45RA- memory CD4+ T cells from PBMCs. The chain's CDR3 is CSVEASGFSEAFF. CDR3 nucleotide sequence: TGCAGCGTTGAGGCCTCGGGCTTCTCTGAAGCTTTCTTT. The variable domain in full, with the rest retrieved from reference TRBV29-1 and TRBJ1-1, is SAVISQKPSRDICQRGTSLTIQCQVDSQVTMMFWYRQQPGQSLTLIATANQGSEATYESGFVIDKFPISRPNLTFSTLTVSNMSPEDSSIYLCSVEASGFSEAFFGQGTRLTVV.